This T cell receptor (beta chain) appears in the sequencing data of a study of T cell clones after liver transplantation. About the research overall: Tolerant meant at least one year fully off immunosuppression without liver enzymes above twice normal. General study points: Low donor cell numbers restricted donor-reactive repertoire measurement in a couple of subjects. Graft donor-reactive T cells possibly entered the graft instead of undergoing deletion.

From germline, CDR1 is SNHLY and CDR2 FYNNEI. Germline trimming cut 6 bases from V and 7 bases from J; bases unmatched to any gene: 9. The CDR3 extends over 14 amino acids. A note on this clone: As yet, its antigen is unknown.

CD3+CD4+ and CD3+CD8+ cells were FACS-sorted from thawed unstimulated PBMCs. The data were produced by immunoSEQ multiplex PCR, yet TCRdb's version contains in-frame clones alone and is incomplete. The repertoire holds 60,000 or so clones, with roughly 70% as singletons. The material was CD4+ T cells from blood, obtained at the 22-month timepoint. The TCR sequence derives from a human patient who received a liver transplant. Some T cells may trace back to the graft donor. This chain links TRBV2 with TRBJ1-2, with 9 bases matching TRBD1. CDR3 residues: CASSAGQGSLGYTF. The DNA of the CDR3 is TGTGCCAGCAGCGCCGGACAGGGGTCTCTTGGCTACACCTTC.